This record looks at one TCR beta chain sequence and its context. This clonotype has a single count. Its specific antigen is unknown. Base qualities were left out, and no much larger clone turns up one base away. A single read constitutes weak evidence. These data belong to a study of regulatory T cells in long-lasting Graves disease listed by TCRdb under 2021. The study in broad terms: Persistent Graves' disease meant more than 5 years of antithyroid drug treatment with TSH receptor autoantibodies that stayed positive. Patients with persistent Graves' disease were compared with patients with newly diagnosed Graves' disease using TCR sequencing and RNA sequencing of peripheral blood. The study was conducted in China and was registered as a clinical trial. A total of some 35 samples underwent TCR sequencing, from about 13 patients with persistent Graves' disease and 20 patients with newly diagnosed Graves' disease. On average, persistent Graves' disease patients in the clinical cohort had been on antithyroid drugs for about 10.3 years. Overall study results and their limits: Because the primary lesion, thyroid tissue, could not be accessed, the study looked at peripheral blood alone. Persistent Graves' disease patients showed lower TCR Shannon entropy and fewer highly expanded clones than newly diagnosed patients, suggesting clonal expansion. Persistent patients shared more public clonotypes among themselves (around 2,500) than newly diagnosed patients did (over 900). The authors acknowledged the small sample size as a limitation that may reduce accuracy. Persistent disease showed preferential use of TRBV28, TRBJ1-2 and TRBJ2-5, whereas newly diagnosed disease favored TRBV20-1 and TRBJ2-1. Sequencing and analysis were restricted to the TCR beta chain.

Preparation of the library involved multiplex PCR. Sequencing used an Illumina HiSeq 4000. iRepertoire HTBI primers and Arm-PCR amplification of CDR3 regions were used to construct TCR beta libraries. Gel purification was performed on PCR products prior to sequencing. In the source study's methods: Across samples, roughly 60 TRBV and 14 TRBJ segments were identified and used for gene usage analysis of CDR3 amino acid clonotypes. COPE and FqMerger were used to merge filtered high-quality paired reads into contigs. Contigs were aligned with BLAST to IMGT TRBV, TRBD and TRBJ reference genes, and CDR3 was defined per IMGT. Any clonotype with a frequency above 0.1% was classified as a highly expanded clone. Repertoire diversity was measured by Shannon entropy, and V-J evenness by the Gini coefficient. A clonotype was considered public if more than one individual shared it. TCRdb reprocessed the public reads (quality trimming at Q25 with fastp, clone calling with MiXCR) and kept in-frame beta chains. Rows with a matching CDR3 protein are joined into one entry that keeps the most common DNA and genes. The V and J calls and clone size are TCRdb's, not the authors'. The sample table lists about 660,000 distinct CDR3 sequences, roughly 30% of them with a count of one. The top ten constitute 35% to 55% of the sample.

The CDR3, from cysteine to phenylalanine, totals 15 residues. Of all the DNA, just the CDR3 is kept, 45 bases in frame from base 1. CDR1 LNHDA and CDR2 SQIVND are derived from the germline V gene (reference sequence). Trimming accounts for 11 bases at V and 3 bases at J, while the number of junction bases matched to no gene is 10. The sample's time point label, in plain terms: persistent/refractory GD, antithyroid drugs over 5 years with positive TRAb. RNA was extracted from PBMCs in TRIzol for both TCR sequencing and RNA sequencing. Graves' disease was diagnosed according to American Thyroid Association guidelines. The patients came from an endocrinology department in Xi'an, China. Each patient gave approximately 10 milliliters of peripheral blood, collected in an EDTA anticoagulant tube. Ficoll Paque Plus density gradient separation was used to isolate PBMCs, and no additional T cell sorting was done. An Agilent 2100 Bioanalyzer and agarose gel were used to check RNA quality, and a NanoDrop 2000 was used to measure RNA concentration.

Here the chain combines TRBV19 and TRBJ1-1, with 12 central nucleotides matching TRBD1. Sequences were derived from peripheral blood mononuclear cells (PBMCs), sampled when the disease was refractory, from a patient treated with antithyroid drugs. The clonotype was recovered from a female donor with Graves disease. The CDR3 here reads CASRRDRGLDTEAFF. Here is the DNA: TGTGCCTCTAGGCGGGACAGGGGGCTCGACACTGAAGCTTTCTTT.